These T cell receptor beta chains were read from a single sample in a study of blood T cell repertoires in COVID-19. Assay: immunoSEQ multiplex PCR; the TCRdb copy retains only in-frame clones and omits some. Among more than 200,000 clones listed, 65% to 90% were seen once. The specimen sequenced was peripheral blood. The source of these receptors is a middle-aged man with acute or convalescent COVID-19. The CDR3 runs from the conserved cysteine through the conserved F or W. The D gene is left open where the match is weak. Clone size is shown for a subset of rows, as once, few, many or a class of expanded clone.

v_call	d_call	j_call	clone_size	cdr3_aa	cdr3_nt
TRBV5-1	TRBD1	TRBJ2-7	once	CASSLAREGQGFGQYF	TGCGCCAGCAGCTTGGCCCGGGAGGGACAGGGGTTCGGTCAGTACTTC
TRBV7-9	TRBD2	TRBJ2-4	NA	CASSLAGTRNIQYF	TGTGCCAGCAGCTTAGCTGGGACTAGGAACATTCAGTACTTC
TRBV12-3/TRBV12-4	NA	TRBJ1-2	NA	CASTLQGYGYTF	TGTGCCAGCACCTTACAGGGCTATGGCTACACCTTC
TRBV15	TRBD1	TRBJ1-4	NA	CATSRATGARGSEKLFF	TGTGCCACCAGCAGAGCTACAGGGGCCCGGGGGAGCGAAAAACTGTTTTTT
TRBV6-5	TRBD1	TRBJ2-7	NA	CASSYSWTGGPYEQYF	TGTGCCAGCAGTTACTCTTGGACAGGGGGGCCCTACGAGCAGTACTTC
TRBV6-5	TRBD1	TRBJ1-1	NA	CASSPQGKGSTEAFF	TGTGCCAGCAGTCCACAGGGGAAGGGTAGCACTGAAGCTTTCTTT
TRBV5-1	NA	TRBJ1-2	NA	CATRAGDYGYTF	TGCGCCACCAGAGCGGGGGACTATGGCTACACCTTC
TRBV7-2	NA	TRBJ1-2	NA	CASSLAQASFYGYTF	TGTGCCAGCAGCTTAGCGCAGGCAAGTTTCTATGGCTACACCTTC
TRBV5-1	NA	TRBJ1-5	NA	CASSPSSGNQPQHF	TGCGCCAGCAGCCCTTCTTCAGGCAATCAGCCCCAGCATTTT
TRBV27	TRBD1	TRBJ2-7	NA	CASSLILGSGGYEEQYF	TGTGCCAGCAGTTTAATATTGGGGTCAGGGGGTTATGAAGAGCAGTACTTC
TRBV4-1	NA	TRBJ1-5	NA	CASSQDPGYNQPQHF	TGCGCCAGCAGCCAAGATCCAGGGTACAATCAGCCCCAGCATTTT
TRBV14	NA	TRBJ1-1	NA	CASSRVSSRAGLMNTEAFF	TGTGCCAGCAGCCGAGTTTCTTCGAGGGCGGGCCTTATGAACACTGAAGCTTTCTTT
TRBV27	NA	TRBJ1-1	NA	CASSLTTALNTEAFF	TGTGCCAGCAGTCTCACAACAGCATTGAACACTGAAGCTTTCTTT
TRBV3-1/TRBV3-2	NA	TRBJ1-2	NA	CASTETGSYGYTF	TGTGCCAGCACCGAGACAGGAAGCTATGGCTACACCTTC
TRBV29-1	NA	TRBJ1-4	NA	CSVEESLQGQKLFF	TGCAGCGTTGAAGAATCGCTGCAGGGCCAAAAACTGTTTTTT
TRBV6-5	NA	TRBJ1-4	NA	CASGLPLGEKLFF	TGTGCCAGCGGGTTACCCCTAGGTGAAAAACTGTTTTTT
TRBV5-5	NA	TRBJ2-6	NA	CASSPGLVGANVLTF	TGTGCCAGCAGTCCAGGGTTGGTTGGGGCCAACGTCCTGACTTTC
TRBV7-9	NA	TRBJ2-2	NA	CASSLATGNTGELFF	TGTGCCAGCAGCTTAGCAACGGGGAACACCGGGGAGCTGTTTTTT
TRBV18	NA	TRBJ1-1	NA	CASSPFSGKGTEAFF	TGTGCCAGCTCACCATTCTCCGGGAAGGGCACTGAAGCTTTCTTT
TRBV2	NA	TRBJ1-2	few	CASSGRGGYGYTF	TGTGCCAGCAGTGGTAGGGGGGGCTATGGCTACACCTTC
TRBV12-3/TRBV12-4	TRBD1	TRBJ2-7	NA	CASRNDRVYEQYF	TGTGCCAGCAGAAACGACAGGGTTTACGAGCAGTACTTC
TRBV5-4	NA	TRBJ2-3	NA	CASSFQVTQSTDTQYF	TGTGCCAGCAGTTTTCAGGTCACCCAAAGCACAGATACGCAGTATTTT
TRBV12-3/TRBV12-4	NA	TRBJ1-1	NA	CASSPIRNTEAFF	TGTGCCAGCAGTCCCATCAGGAACACTGAAGCTTTCTTT
TRBV15	NA	TRBJ2-7	NA	CATSRAGAHEQYF	TGTGCCACCAGCAGAGCAGGTGCCCACGAGCAGTACTTC
TRBV5-1	TRBD1	TRBJ2-2	NA	CASSFGTGGTGELFF	TGCGCCAGCAGCTTTGGGACAGGGGGCACCGGGGAGCTGTTTTTT
TRBV5-6	NA	TRBJ1-5	NA	CASSFNRLDRIAQPQHF	TGTGCCAGCAGCTTCAACCGCCTCGACAGGATCGCTCAGCCCCAGCATTTT
TRBV2	NA	TRBJ1-2	many	CASRESGQLGNYGYTF	TGTGCCAGCCGTGAGAGTGGGCAGTTAGGTAACTATGGCTACACCTTC